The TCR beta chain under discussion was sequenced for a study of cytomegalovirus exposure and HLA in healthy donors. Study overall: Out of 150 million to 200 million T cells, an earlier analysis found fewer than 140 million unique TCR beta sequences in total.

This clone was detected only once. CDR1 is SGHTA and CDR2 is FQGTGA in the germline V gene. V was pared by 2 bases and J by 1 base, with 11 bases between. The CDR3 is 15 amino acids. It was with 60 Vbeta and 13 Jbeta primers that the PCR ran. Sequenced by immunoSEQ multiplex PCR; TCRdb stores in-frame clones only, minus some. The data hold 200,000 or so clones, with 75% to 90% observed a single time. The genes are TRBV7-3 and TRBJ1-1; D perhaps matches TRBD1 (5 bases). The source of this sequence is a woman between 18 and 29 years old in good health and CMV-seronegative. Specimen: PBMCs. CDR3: CASSLLGEGNTEAFF. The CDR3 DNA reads TGTGCCAGCAGCTTATTAGGGGAGGGGAACACTGAAGCTTTCTTT.